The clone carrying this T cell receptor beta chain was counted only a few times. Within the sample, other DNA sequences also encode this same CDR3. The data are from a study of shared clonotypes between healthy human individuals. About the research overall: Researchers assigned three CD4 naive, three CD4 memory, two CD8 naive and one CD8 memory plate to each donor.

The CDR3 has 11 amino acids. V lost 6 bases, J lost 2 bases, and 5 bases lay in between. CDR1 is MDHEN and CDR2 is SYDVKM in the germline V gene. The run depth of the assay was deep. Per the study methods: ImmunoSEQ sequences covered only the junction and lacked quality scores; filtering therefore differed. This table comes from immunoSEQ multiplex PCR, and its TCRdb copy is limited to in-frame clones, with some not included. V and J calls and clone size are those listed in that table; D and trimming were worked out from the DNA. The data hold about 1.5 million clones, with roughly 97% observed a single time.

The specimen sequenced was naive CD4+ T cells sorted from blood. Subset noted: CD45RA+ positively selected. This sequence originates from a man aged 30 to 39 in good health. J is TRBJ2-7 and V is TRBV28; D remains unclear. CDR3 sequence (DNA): TGTGCCAGCAGCCAAACCTACGAGCAGTACTTC. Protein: CASSQTYEQYF.